These T cell receptor beta chains were read from a single sample in a study of blood T cells in healthy people across ages. MiXCR, run by TCRdb on the 5' RACE reads, gives a single entry per CDR3 protein. The profile covers approximately 2,000,000 distinct CDR3 sequences, with about 39% appearing a single time and 23% taken by the ten largest. Specimen: blood. The receptor set was obtained from a human donor in good health. Each CDR3 is given with its conserved first and last residue. The size entry is marked missing in some rows and otherwise reads once, few, many or a size class.

cdr3_aa: CASTSFGANVLTF; clone_size: few; v_call: TRBV27; j_call: TRBJ2-6
cdr3_aa: CASSFSWGAGANVLTF; clone_size: -; v_call: TRBV12-3/TRBV12-4; j_call: TRBJ2-6
cdr3_aa: CASSPPASSGETQYF; clone_size: -; v_call: TRBV18; j_call: TRBJ2-5
cdr3_aa: CASSYLGGDTEAFF; clone_size: many; v_call: TRBV6-2/TRBV6-3; j_call: TRBJ1-1
cdr3_aa: CASSGRQRGAQYF; clone_size: -; v_call: TRBV12-3/TRBV12-4; j_call: TRBJ2-5
cdr3_aa: CASSQVFRDRGNEQFF; clone_size: -; v_call: TRBV4-2; j_call: TRBJ2-1
cdr3_aa: CASSGGQRTAYEQYF; clone_size: few; v_call: TRBV19; j_call: TRBJ2-7
cdr3_aa: CASSLDTGATDTQYF; clone_size: -; v_call: TRBV7-3; j_call: TRBJ2-3
cdr3_aa: CSASRATGRTYNEQFF; clone_size: few; v_call: TRBV20-1; j_call: TRBJ2-1
cdr3_aa: CASSSGGAMAKNIQYF; clone_size: few; v_call: TRBV6-5; j_call: TRBJ2-4
cdr3_aa: CASSVGGAPNNEQFF; clone_size: -; v_call: TRBV9; j_call: TRBJ2-1
cdr3_aa: CASTPLSSIYGYTF; clone_size: -; v_call: TRBV6-5; j_call: TRBJ1-2
cdr3_aa: CASSLVEKANYGYTF; clone_size: few; v_call: TRBV12-3/TRBV12-4; j_call: TRBJ1-2
cdr3_aa: CAISGMLGGMNYGYTF; clone_size: -; v_call: TRBV10-3; j_call: TRBJ1-2
cdr3_aa: CSVDTLGPSYNEQFF; clone_size: few; v_call: TRBV29-1; j_call: TRBJ2-1
cdr3_aa: CASSRDRGEGNQPQHF; clone_size: many; v_call: TRBV5-5; j_call: TRBJ1-5
cdr3_aa: CASRGTSGGSYNEQYF; clone_size: -; v_call: TRBV13; j_call: -
cdr3_aa: CASSQGLNGYGYTF; clone_size: -; v_call: TRBV4-1; j_call: TRBJ1-2
cdr3_aa: CASSSPRGPYDNEQFF; clone_size: few; v_call: TRBV7-8; j_call: TRBJ2-1
cdr3_aa: CASSVDPQTDVYGYTF; clone_size: once; v_call: TRBV9; j_call: TRBJ1-2
cdr3_aa: CASSLSIGEQYF; clone_size: few; v_call: TRBV7-2; j_call: TRBJ2-7
cdr3_aa: CSATRLASGVYEQFF; clone_size: -; v_call: TRBV20-1; j_call: TRBJ2-1
cdr3_aa: CASSLRAGGRTDTQYF; clone_size: -; v_call: TRBV7-2; j_call: TRBJ2-3
cdr3_aa: CASVNIQETQYF; clone_size: few; v_call: TRBV7-7; j_call: TRBJ2-5
cdr3_aa: CASSSAQGGGQPQHF; clone_size: few; v_call: TRBV7-2; j_call: TRBJ1-5
cdr3_aa: CASSYTYRGITYEQYF; clone_size: -; v_call: TRBV6-6; j_call: -
cdr3_aa: CASSDDRAGSGNTIYF; clone_size: -; v_call: TRBV5-1; j_call: TRBJ1-3
cdr3_aa: CASSQQRRGTEAFF; clone_size: once; v_call: TRBV4-3; j_call: TRBJ1-1
cdr3_aa: CSAPTQVYYNEQFF; clone_size: few; v_call: TRBV20-1; j_call: TRBJ2-1
cdr3_aa: CASSPGAGGLNIQYF; clone_size: few; v_call: TRBV28; j_call: TRBJ2-4
cdr3_aa: CASSLDPDRSYEQYF; clone_size: many; v_call: TRBV7-2; j_call: TRBJ2-7
cdr3_aa: CASSFVGGEKLFF; clone_size: few; v_call: TRBV12-3/TRBV12-4; j_call: TRBJ1-4
cdr3_aa: CSVLGQDSTDTQYF; clone_size: -; v_call: TRBV29-1; j_call: TRBJ2-3
cdr3_aa: CSVEEIGNEQFF; clone_size: few; v_call: TRBV29-1; j_call: TRBJ2-1
cdr3_aa: CSARQGITYEQYF; clone_size: many; v_call: TRBV20-1; j_call: TRBJ2-7
cdr3_aa: CASTSRSGANVLTF; clone_size: -; v_call: TRBV28; j_call: TRBJ2-6
cdr3_aa: CASSLDWTGKTEAFF; clone_size: few; v_call: TRBV7-2; j_call: TRBJ1-1
cdr3_aa: CATSGQGPNGYTF; clone_size: -; v_call: TRBV24-1; j_call: TRBJ1-2
cdr3_aa: CASSSTTGVDTQYF; clone_size: -; v_call: TRBV7-8; j_call: TRBJ2-3
cdr3_aa: CASSYRTVGVGLWNSPLHF; clone_size: few; v_call: TRBV4-1; j_call: TRBJ1-6
cdr3_aa: CASSLIGTPTYEQYF; clone_size: -; v_call: TRBV5-6; j_call: TRBJ2-7
cdr3_aa: CASCLRGGAAYNSPLHF; clone_size: -; v_call: TRBV7-2; j_call: TRBJ1-6
cdr3_aa: CASSLGQLDEAFF; clone_size: -; v_call: TRBV5-1; j_call: TRBJ1-1
cdr3_aa: CSARVVNPGSYNEQFF; clone_size: -; v_call: TRBV20-1; j_call: TRBJ2-1
cdr3_aa: CASSRFSDYNEQFF; clone_size: -; v_call: TRBV5-1; j_call: TRBJ2-1
cdr3_aa: CASIGLAGVITDTQYF; clone_size: -; v_call: TRBV2; j_call: TRBJ2-3
cdr3_aa: CASSQGTIGDYEQYF; clone_size: few; v_call: TRBV4-3; j_call: -
cdr3_aa: CASSILDGHGYTF; clone_size: -; v_call: TRBV19; j_call: TRBJ1-2
cdr3_aa: CASSSTPDPGQGLGEQYF; clone_size: few; v_call: TRBV7-2; j_call: TRBJ2-7
cdr3_aa: CATSRPSGASYNEQFF; clone_size: -; v_call: TRBV15; j_call: TRBJ2-1
cdr3_aa: CASSLERGALYYGYTF; clone_size: few; v_call: TRBV7-2; j_call: TRBJ1-2
cdr3_aa: CSARGQRQFRALSEQYF; clone_size: many; v_call: TRBV20-1; j_call: TRBJ2-7
cdr3_aa: CASSKALQGGYGYTF; clone_size: -; v_call: TRBV7-9; j_call: TRBJ1-2
cdr3_aa: CASSQEQGVGSYEQFF; clone_size: -; v_call: TRBV4-3; j_call: TRBJ2-1
cdr3_aa: CASSHQLRQAGGETQYF; clone_size: -; v_call: TRBV28; j_call: -
cdr3_aa: CASSLVPKGEQFF; clone_size: -; v_call: TRBV7-2; j_call: TRBJ2-1
cdr3_aa: CAIRLGQTHTDTQYF; clone_size: once; v_call: TRBV10-3; j_call: TRBJ2-3
cdr3_aa: CASSEEGTAYEQYF; clone_size: -; v_call: TRBV6-1; j_call: TRBJ2-7
cdr3_aa: CASSLGQSPISYEQYF; clone_size: few; v_call: TRBV7-9; j_call: TRBJ2-7